This section outlines one T cell receptor (beta chain) sequence together with its context. Using its own MiXCR run on the RT-PCR reads, TCRdb lists one record per CDR3 protein. The repertoire has about 960,000 distinct CDR3 sequences, about a sixth of them found once; the top ten carry approximately 5.9%. The sample comes from a study of patients and donors after allogeneic stem cell transplantation. V shed 2 bases and J shed 4 bases, with 17 bases lying between them. CDR1 and CDR2 (germline): MNHNS, SASEGT. The CDR3 has 16 residues. The rearrangement joins TRBV6-1 to TRBJ1-1, with a tentative D call TRBD1 (5 bases). The sequence was obtained from a human donor who was either an allogeneic HSCT recipient or a stem cell or donor lymphocyte infusion donor (not recorded which). It is not recorded whose cells these are; they may come from a transplant donor. Input material: blood, either unsorted or a sorted T cell fraction (not recorded which). CDR3 nucleotides: TGTGCCAGCAGTGAAAGGCCTCCCCGGGGGGGCACTGAAGCTTTCTTT. As protein: CASSERPPRGGTEAFF.